A single sample gave rise to the 29 T cell receptor beta chains below, sequenced in a study of cytomegalovirus exposure and HLA in healthy donors (dated by TCRdb to 2015 to 2018). The library was generated by the immunoSEQ multiplex PCR assay. A mixture of 60 forward primers for TCR Vbeta segments and 13 reverse primers for TCR Jbeta segments was used in the multiplex PCR. TCRdb's version of the immuneACCESS table is confined to in-frame rearrangements and falls short of the full clone set. An unresolved V gene accounts for under half of the shortfall where checked; the remainder is of unknown origin. The sample's records list 150,000 to 200,000 clones. The ten largest clones add up to 2% to 2.5% of the sample. The material sequenced was PBMCs. The receptor source for this set is a young man in good health and CMV-seronegative.

The V call is TRBV5-8, the J call TRBJ2-5; no clear D gene. The CDR3 runs 10 residues. The V and J ends lost 2 bases and 9 bases respectively, with 5 bases between them. Germline V gene data show CDR1 as SGHTS and CDR2 as YDEGEE. The CDR3 DNA reads TGTGCCAGCAGCTTTGACTCCCAGTACTTC. It yields the protein CASSFDSQYF.

This chain connects TRBV5-5 to TRBJ2-6; D is possibly TRBD2 (5 bases). CDR1 is SGHKS and CDR2 is YYEKEE in the germline V gene (reference sequence). The CDR3 runs 15 residues. The germline V and J ends were trimmed by 3 bases and 0 bases, with 7 bases remaining between them. In DNA, the CDR3 is TGTGCCAGCAGCTGGGGAGTCTCTGGGGCCAACGTCCTGACTTTC. This codes for CASSWGVSGANVLTF.

J is TRBJ1-1 and V is TRBV18, with 10 nucleotides matching TRBD1. V lost 3 bases and J lost 5; bases outside the gene matches: 6. CDR1 and CDR2 (germline): KGHSH, LQKENI. The CDR3 runs 15 residues. This chain's CDR3 is CASSPQGTGETEAFF. The CDR3 region has the DNA TGTGCCAGCTCACCCCAGGGGACAGGGGAGACTGAAGCTTTCTTT. Full variable domain (remainder filled in from reference TRBV18 and TRBJ1-1): NAGVMQNPRHLVRRRGQEARLRCSPMKGHSHVYWYRQLPEEGLKFMVYLQKENIIDESGMPKERFSAEFPKEGPSILRIQQVVRGDSAAYFCASSPQGTGETEAFFGQGTRLTVV.

The CDR3 sequence: CASSLGPQGSGTEAFF. The CDR3 nucleotides are TGTGCCAGCAGCTTAGGACCACAGGGAAGCGGTACTGAAGCTTTCTTT. The chain has TRBV11-1 and TRBJ1-1, with TRBD1 as a possible D gene (6 bases). Germline V gene sequence: CDR1 SGHAT, CDR2 FQDESV (reference sequence). The CDR3 has 16 residues. Trimming took off 1 base at V and 5 bases at J, with 17 bases between the two ends.

V usage is TRBV5-4 and J usage is TRBJ1-2; D possibly corresponds to TRBD1 (6 bases). The CDR3 runs 12 residues. Trimming took 4 bases from V and 4 from J, leaving 8 bases between them. CDR1 and CDR2 from the germline V gene are SGHNT and YYREEE (reference sequence). Written as DNA, the CDR3 is TGTGCCAGCAGCCCGGACAGCTATGGCTACACCTTC. This sequence encodes CASSPDSYGYTF.

The V and J genes are TRBV6-1 and TRBJ2-5, with D possibly being TRBD1 (6 bases). Germline CDR1 MNHNS, CDR2 SASEGT. The V end was cut by 4 bases, the J end by 5 bases, with 14 bases between. This CDR3 is 14 amino acids long. In DNA, the CDR3 is TGTGCCAGCAGTGGGCTCCGGACAGCGGAGACCCAGTACTTC. As protein: CASSGLRTAETQYF.

DNA for the CDR3: TGTGCCAGCTCTCCCGGGACAGGCGGGCAGCCCCAGCATTTT. It yields the protein CASSPGTGGQPQHF. This chain uses TRBV18 with TRBJ1-5; TRBD1 agrees at 8 bases. This CDR3 is 14 amino acids long. Germline V gene sequence: CDR1 KGHSH, CDR2 LQKENI. The V segment lost 6 bases and the J segment 7 bases; nucleotides outside the gene matches: 8.

The chain joins TRBV28 to TRBJ1-1; the D is unclear. The germline CDR1 and CDR2 sequences are MDHEN and SYDVKM. This CDR3 region has 12 residues. V gave up 4 bases and J gave up 0 bases, with 3 bases separating them. Written as DNA, the CDR3 is TGTGCCAGCAGTTCGGTGAACACTGAAGCTTTCTTT. It codes for CASSSVNTEAFF.

The genes are TRBV5-1 and TRBJ2-7, with 9 nucleotides matching TRBD2. Per germline, CDR1 SGHRS and CDR2 YFSETQ. Losses at the gene ends were 2 bases for V and 2 bases for J; bases not matched to a gene: 8. The CDR3 contains 16 residues. The CDR3 DNA follows: TGCGCCAGCAGCTTAGAGCTCGTAGCGGGAGCCTACGAGCAGTACTTC. Translation: CASSLELVAGAYEQYF.

The chain uses TRBV19 and TRBJ1-5, with D possibly TRBD1 on 6 matching bases. Germline V gene lookup returns CDR1 LNHDA and CDR2 SQIVND (reference sequence). The length of the CDR3 is 14 residues. V lost 0 bases and J lost 6, with 9 bases in between. CDR3 DNA sequence: TGTGCCAGTAGTATAGAAAACAGGGTTCAGCCCCAGCATTTT. Protein: CASSIENRVQPQHF.

Concerning this clone: One junction end disagrees with the germline gene, perhaps due to a read error. Other DNA sequences in the sample encode the same CDR3. V usage is TRBV5-6 and J usage is TRBJ1-2, with TRBD1 as a possible D gene (5 bases). Germline lookup yields CDR1 SGHDT and CDR2 YYEEEE. This CDR3 is built from 14 residues. The CDR3 DNA reads TGTGCCAGCAGCCGAACGGACACGATCTATGGCTACACCTTT. It translates to CASSRTDTIYGYTF.

V gene TRBV11-2 combines with J gene TRBJ2-7; tentative D call: TRBD2 (5 bases). V lost 5 bases to trimming and J lost 3 bases, with 11 bases between them. Germline V gene sequence: CDR1 SGHAT, CDR2 FQNNGV. The CDR3 consists of 13 residues. The DNA for the CDR3 is TGTGCCAGCAGCCTTAGAGGGAGCTACGAGCAGTACTTC. It encodes CASSLRGSYEQYF.

The V and J genes are TRBV18 and TRBJ1-1; no firm D call. Germline lookup yields CDR1 KGHSH and CDR2 LQKENI. The CDR3 totals 14 residues. The V end was cut by 3 bases, the J end by 0 bases, with 8 bases between. CDR3 region: CASSPSLMNTEAFF. The CDR3 DNA sequence: TGTGCCAGCTCACCTAGCTTGATGAACACTGAAGCTTTCTTT.

The J gene is TRBJ1-2, the V gene TRBV5-6; perhaps TRBD1 as D (5 bases). Germline CDR1 reads SGHDT; CDR2 reads YYEEEE. Trimming removed 5 bases from V and 4 bases from J, with 15 bases in between. The CDR3 runs to 14 residues. Here the CDR3 reads CASSPGHILYGYTF. DNA of the CDR3: TGTGCCAGCAGTCCCGGACACATCCTCTATGGCTACACCTTC.

This rearrangement joins TRBV19 to TRBJ2-7; TRBD1 might be the D (7 bases). The germline gives CDR1 LNHDA, CDR2 SQIVND (reference sequence). V was pared by 0 bases and J by 2 bases, with 17 bases between. CDR3 size: 17 residues. CDR3 protein: CASSIEGGGTAPYEQYF. CDR3 nucleotides: TGTGCCAGTAGTATAGAAGGAGGGGGGACAGCACCCTACGAGCAGTACTTC.

The chain uses TRBV18 and TRBJ1-4, with TRBD1 as a possible D gene (6 bases). There are 15 residues in the CDR3. Germline V CDR1 and CDR2: KGHSH, LQKENI. Between the trimmed V and J ends, which lost 6 bases and 0 bases, there was a span of 11 bases. The DNA for the CDR3 is TGTGCCAGCTCGCTAACAGGGTCAACTAATGAAAAACTGTTTTTT. Translation gives CASSLTGSTNEKLFF.

This chain joins TRBV19 and TRBJ2-3, with TRBD1 as a possible D gene (6 bases). Trimming shortened V by 10 bases and J by 0 bases, and 14 bases separated the two germline ends. Germline V gene lookup returns CDR1 LNHDA and CDR2 SQIVND (reference sequence). The CDR3 has 14 residues. CDR3 loop: CATTQGSSTDTQYF. CDR3 sequence (DNA): TGTGCCACGACCCAGGGGTCGAGCACAGATACGCAGTATTTT.

V gene TRBV14 combines with J gene TRBJ1-1; 9 bases map to TRBD1. V dropped 0 bases and J dropped 0; count of bases not matched to a gene: 5. The CDR3 is made up of 17 amino acids. CDR1 SGHDN and CDR2 FVKESK come from the germline V gene. CDR3 protein: CASSQDDRGWVNTEAFF. The CDR3 DNA is TGTGCCAGCAGCCAAGATGACAGGGGGTGGGTGAACACTGAAGCTTTCTTT. The complete variable domain, with remaining parts taken from reference TRBV14 and TRBJ1-1, reads EAGVTQFPSHSVIEKGQTVTLRCDPISGHDNLYWYRRVMGKEIKFLLHFVKESKQDESGMPNNRFLAERTGGTYSTLKVQPAELEDSGVYFCASSQDDRGWVNTEAFFGQGTRLTVV.

J is TRBJ2-3 and V is TRBV10-3; TRBD1 might be the D (5 bases). CDR1 ENHRY and CDR2 SYGVKD come from the germline V gene. CDR3 length: 15 amino acids. The V gene lost 2 bases and the J gene lost 3 bases, with 12 bases spanning the gap. The DNA of the CDR3 is TGTGCCATCAGTGAGCGGCAGGGAAATACAGATACGCAGTATTTT. Its protein is CAISERQGNTDTQYF.

This chain's CDR3 is CASSRLLSGKTGELFF. In DNA, the CDR3 is TGTGCCAGCAGCCGGCTTTTGAGCGGGAAAACCGGGGAGCTGTTTTTT. This rearrangement joins TRBV5-4 to TRBJ2-2; 7 positions agree with TRBD2. V trimming: 4 bases; J trimming: 5 bases; junction bases outside the gene matches: 11. The CDR3 has 16 amino acids. Germline V gene sequence: CDR1 SGHNT, CDR2 YYREEE (reference sequence).

V and J are TRBV18 and TRBJ2-5; D is undetermined. V shed 5 bases and J shed 1 base, with 8 bases lying between them. Germline CDR1 KGHSH, CDR2 LQKENI. The CDR3 runs 13 residues. CDR3 sequence reads: CASSVRSQETQYF. Written as DNA, the CDR3 is TGTGCCAGCTCAGTCCGTAGCCAAGAGACCCAGTACTTC.

With regard to this clone: The same CDR3 also results from other DNA sequences found in this sample. This chain's CDR3 is CASSPSRGGYTEAFF. CDR3 in DNA: TGTGCCAGCAGCCCAAGTCGGGGTGGGTACACTGAAGCTTTCTTT. The chain is built from TRBV27 and TRBJ1-1; D unresolved. Germline loops: CDR1 MNHEY, CDR2 SMNVEV (reference sequence). V lost 6 bases and J 3 bases, leaving 17 bases between the germline ends. The CDR3 covers 15 residues.

This chain joins TRBV11-2 and TRBJ2-2; 9 positions agree with TRBD2. V shed 6 bases, J shed 5 bases, and the junction held 10 bases outside the gene matches. CDR1 and CDR2 from the germline V gene are SGHAT and FQNNGV. The CDR3 extends over 16 amino acids. Written as DNA, the CDR3 is TGTGCCAGCAGACAAAATAGCGGGAGTGGAACCGGGGAGCTGTTTTTT. Translated, it gives CASRQNSGSGTGELFF. The full variable domain, in which reference TRBV11-2 and TRBJ2-2 provide the parts outside the CDR3, is EAGVAQSPRYKIIEKRQSVAFWCNPISGHATLYWYQQILGQGPKLLIQFQNNGVVDDSQLPKDRFSAERLKGVDSTLKIQPAKLEDSAVYLCASRQNSGSGTGELFFGEGSRLTVL.

The rearrangement joins TRBV19 to TRBJ2-1, with D perhaps TRBD2 (6 bases). V dropped 7 bases and J dropped 8 bases, with 18 bases sitting between them. Germline V CDR1 and CDR2: LNHDA, SQIVND (reference sequence). This CDR3 spans 14 amino acids. DNA of the CDR3: TGTGCCAGTAACGGAGGGGCAGTTACGGATGAGCAGTTCTTC. Translated: CASNGGAVTDEQFF.

The J gene is TRBJ2-7, the V gene TRBV2; 8 bases line up with TRBD1. The CDR3 sequence is 17 residues long. Trimming at V came to 3 bases and at J to 5 bases, leaving 15 bases not matched to a gene. The germline V gene encodes CDR1 SNHLY and CDR2 FYNNEI. CDR3 region: CASSDSHFGTGIHEQYF. Here the CDR3 DNA reads TGTGCCAGCAGTGACAGTCATTTCGGGACAGGTATCCACGAGCAGTACTTC.

The chain uses TRBV7-3 and TRBJ2-3; D perhaps matches TRBD2 (5 bases). V was trimmed by 1 base and J by 0 bases, leaving 11 bases between them. CDR1 is SGHTA, CDR2 FQGTGA, per germline. CDR3 length: 16 amino acids. The CDR3: CASSLNRGASTDTQYF. The CDR3 nucleotides are TGTGCCAGCAGCTTAAATCGGGGAGCTAGCACAGATACGCAGTATTTT.

This chain links TRBV6-5 with TRBJ1-2; 8 bases fit TRBD1. This CDR3 comprises 14 residues. The germline CDR1 and CDR2 sequences are MNHEY and SVGAGI. With 6 bases clipped from V and 4 bases from J, the junction kept 7 bases outside the gene matches. CDR3 bases: TGTGCCAGCAGGTACGGGACAGGAACCTATGGCTACACCTTC. Translation: CASRYGTGTYGYTF.

Notes on this clone: Additional DNA sequences in this sample encode the identical CDR3. The genes are TRBV5-1 and TRBJ2-2, with D possibly matching TRBD1 (5 bases). There are 15 residues in the CDR3. Looked up from germline, CDR1 is SGHRS and CDR2 is YFSETQ. Deletions cut 0 bases from V and 2 bases from J, with 8 bases between. DNA of the CDR3: TGCGCCAGCAGCTTGGGGCAGGGAAACACCGGGGAGCTGTTTTTT. Amino acid sequence: CASSLGQGNTGELFF.

The chain couples TRBV7-9 to TRBJ1-2; tentatively, D is TRBD1 (5 bases). Germline values: CDR1 SEHNR, CDR2 FQNEAQ (reference sequence). The CDR3 is 16 amino acids. The V gene lost 1 base and the J gene lost 2 bases, with 14 bases spanning the gap. The CDR3 sequence: CASSLGGGSSNYGYTF. The CDR3 bases are TGTGCCAGCAGCTTAGGGGGGGGAAGTTCCAACTATGGCTACACCTTC.